This TCR beta chain was documented in a study of T cell clusters in autoimmune cytopenias. TRB was amplified by touch-down multiplex PCR, primer pools A and B combined. From the multiplex PCR reads, TCRdb lists one entry per CDR3 protein and no DNA. This listing includes around 8,000 distinct CDR3 sequences. TRB amplification used 250 ng of peripheral blood genomic DNA. CDR1 is DFQATT and CDR2 is SNEGSKA in the germline V gene (reference sequence). The CDR3 has 13 amino acids. This chain connects TRBV20-1 to TRBJ1-5. What was sequenced was peripheral blood. The clonotype originates from a human donor with an autoimmune cytopenia or autoimmune hepatitis (not recorded which). CDR3 in amino acids: CSARRGGDQPQHF.